This is a list of T cell receptor beta chains from one sample in a study of vaccination and CD4 T cells after COVID-19. These receptors lack a known antigen. TCRdb re-analysed the PCR reads in MiXCR, keeping a single row per CDR3 protein. The table includes about 21,000 distinct CDR3 sequences, under 80% detected once. Sequenced: CD4+ T cells from blood, cultured in vitro. The receptors were gathered from a human donor who had recovered from COVID-19. Each CDR3 is given with its conserved first and last residue. D genes are given only for firm matches. The size of a clone is reported for some rows only, either as once, few or many, or as a class for expanded clones.

v_gene	abundance	d_gene	j_gene	CDR3aa	CDR3nt
TRBV20-1	-	-	TRBJ2-1	CSRRARDEQFF	TGCAGCCGGAGGGCTCGCGATGAGCAGTTCTTC
TRBV18	-	-	TRBJ2-7	CASSKVGADRHF	TGTGCCAGCTCAAAAGTGGGGGCGGACCGGCACTTC
TRBV5-1	once	-	TRBJ1-2	CASSFYRDYGYTF	TGCGCCAGCAGCTTCTACAGGGACTATGGCTACACCTTC
TRBV6-2/TRBV6-3	-	-	TRBJ1-5	CASNKQPRGGIYSNQPQHF	TGTGCCAGCAATAAACAGCCTAGGGGAGGGATTTATAGCAATCAGCCCCAGCATTTT
TRBV7-9	-	-	TRBJ1-1	CASSPRTSYTEAFF	TGTGCCAGCAGCCCCCGGACCAGCTACACTGAAGCTTTCTTT
TRBV20-1	-	-	TRBJ2-2	CSARDHTGELSF	TGCAGTGCTAGAGATCACACCGGGGAGCTGTCTTTT
TRBV6-2/TRBV6-3	once	-	TRBJ2-5	CASRFLGDWETQYF	TGTGCCAGCAGATTTTTGGGAGATTGGGAGACCCAGTACTTC
TRBV24-1	few	-	TRBJ1-3	CATSDYTGNTIYF	TGTGCCACCAGTGACTACACGGGAAACACCATATATTTT
TRBV20-1	-	-	TRBJ1-5	CSARDGERLGNQPQHF	TGCAGTGCTAGAGATGGCGAAAGACTTGGCAATCAGCCCCAGCATTTT
TRBV20-1	-	TRBD1	TRBJ1-5	CSAYPRTGLQPQHF	TGCAGTGCCTATCCTCGGACAGGCCTACAGCCCCAGCATTTT
TRBV7-3	-	-	TRBJ2-3	CASSSSGHDTQYF	TGTGCCAGCAGCAGCTCCGGCCATGATACGCAGTATTTT
TRBV30	few	-	TRBJ1-1	CAYVGREAFF	TGTGCCTACGTCGGGCGGGAAGCTTTCTTT
TRBV28	-	TRBD2	TRBJ2-7	CASRPGGSHEQYF	TGTGCCAGCAGGCCGGGCGGGAGCCACGAGCAGTACTTC
TRBV4-3	-	-	TRBJ1-5	CASSRKQGSNQPQHF	TGCGCCAGCAGTCGGAAACAGGGCAGCAATCAGCCCCAGCATTTT
TRBV12-3/TRBV12-4	-	TRBD1	TRBJ2-3	CASSWNRGDTQYF	TGTGCCAGCAGTTGGAACAGGGGCGATACGCAGTATTTT
TRBV7-2	once	-	TRBJ1-2	CASIQSAGVGYGYAF	TGTGCCAGCATCCAAAGTGCGGGGGTGGGCTATGGCTACGCCTTC
TRBV7-2	-	TRBD1	TRBJ2-2	CASSLTGGDTGELFF	TGTGCCAGCAGCTTGACAGGGGGCGACACCGGGGAGCTGTTTTTT
TRBV6-2/TRBV6-3	-	-	TRBJ1-1	CASSYSPGRVNTEAFF	TGTGCCAGCAGTTACTCCCCAGGGCGGGTGAACACTGAAGCTTTCTTT
TRBV19	-	-	TRBJ1-5	CASSLGRINQPQHF	TGTGCCAGTAGTTTGGGACGGATTAATCAGCCCCAGCATTTT
TRBV28	-	TRBD1	TRBJ1-5	CASSPGGLAQHF	TGTGCCAGCAGTCCAGGGGGTCTGGCCCAGCATTTT
TRBV7-9	-	-	TRBJ1-5	CASSSGVYSNQPQHF	TGTGCCAGCAGCAGCGGGGTATATAGCAATCAGCCCCAGCATTTT
TRBV5-4	-	-	TRBJ1-5	CASSSGVGNQPQHF	TGTGCCAGCAGCTCGGGCGTCGGCAATCAGCCCCAGCATTTT
TRBV7-2	-	-	TRBJ2-7	CASSPGGLSYEQYF	TGTGCCAGCAGCCCGGGGGGCCTATCCTACGAGCAGTACTTC
TRBV11-2	few	TRBD2	TRBJ2-3	CASSLVAGATDTQYF	TGTGCCAGCAGCTTAGTAGCGGGAGCCACAGATACGCAGTATTTT
TRBV27	-	-	TRBJ2-7	CASSYGLTYEQYF	TGTGCCAGCAGTTATGGACTTACCTACGAGCAGTACTTC
TRBV7-7	-	-	TRBJ2-5	CASSLLGTRETQYF	TGTGCTAGCAGCTTATTGGGGACCAGGGAGACCCAGTACTTC
TRBV19	-	-	TRBJ1-2	CASSISARINYGYTF	TGTGCCAGTAGTATCTCGGCAAGGATTAACTATGGCTACACCTTC
TRBV19	-	TRBD2	TRBJ2-3	CASSGLAASTDTQYF	TGTGCCAGTAGTGGGCTAGCGGCAAGCACAGATACGCAGTATTTT
TRBV7-9	-	-	TRBJ1-5	CASSLETRNQPQHF	TGTGCCAGCAGCTTAGAAACCCGCAATCAGCCCCAGCATTTT
TRBV20-1	-	-	TRBJ1-2	CSVAFLSYGYTF	TGCAGTGTGGCTTTCTTATCTTATGGCTACACCTTC
TRBV27	-	TRBD1	TRBJ1-5	CASSWTGANQPQHF	TGTGCCAGCAGCTGGACAGGGGCAAACCAGCCCCAGCATTTT
TRBV20-1	-	-	TRBJ2-5	CSARTVQETQYF	TGCAGTGCAAGGACAGTGCAAGAGACCCAGTACTTC
TRBV21-1	-	-	TRBJ1-5	CASSELTGGRSNQPQHF	TGTGCCAGCAGCGAACTGACAGGGGGTCGTAGCAATCAGCCCCAGCATTTT
TRBV7-2	-	-	TRBJ2-5	CASSLAGGRWEETQYF	TGTGCCAGCAGCTTAGCGGGGGGTCGGTGGGAAGAGACCCAGTACTTC
TRBV4-3	-	-	TRBJ2-7	CASSQASGRYEQYF	TGCGCCAGCAGCCAAGCATCAGGAAGATACGAGCAGTACTTC
TRBV28	-	-	TRBJ1-1	CASTLTMNTEAFF	TGTGCCAGCACCTTGACCATGAACACTGAAGCTTTCTTT
TRBV7-2	-	-	TRBJ1-3	CASSAQQALGGNTIYF	TGTGCCAGCAGCGCCCAACAGGCCCTAGGAGGAAACACCATATATTTT
TRBV6-1	-	-	TRBJ1-2	CASRPPGRNYGYTF	TGTGCCAGCAGGCCGCCGGGACGGAACTATGGCTACACCTTC
TRBV6-1	-	TRBD1	TRBJ1-1	CASGMDRRNTEAFF	TGTGCCAGTGGAATGGACAGGAGGAACACTGAAGCTTTCTTT
TRBV11-3	-	-	TRBJ2-3	CASSPQRGDTQYF	TGTGCCAGCAGCCCCCAAAGGGGTGATACGCAGTATTTT
TRBV30	-	-	TRBJ1-2	CAWTLPGGSSNYGYTF	TGTGCCTGGACCCTACCGGGGGGCTCCTCTAACTATGGCTACACCTTC
TRBV2	few	-	TRBJ1-1	CASSRLGADTEAFF	TGTGCCAGCAGTCGTTTGGGGGCGGACACTGAAGCTTTCTTT
TRBV19	few	TRBD2	TRBJ2-4	CASSRRGDLAKNIQYF	TGTGCCAGTAGTCGCCGGGGGGACCTAGCCAAAAACATTCAGTACTTC
TRBV7-2	-	-	TRBJ1-5	CASSLVDSNQPQHF	TGTGCCAGCAGCTTAGTAGACAGCAATCAGCCCCAGCATTTT
TRBV2	-	-	TRBJ2-4	CASSPPLAVIQYF	TGTGCCAGCAGTCCTCCGTTGGCTGTAATTCAGTACTTC
TRBV4-3	once	-	TRBJ2-5	CASSRDGREETQYF	TGCGCCAGCAGCCGAGACGGACGGGAAGAGACCCAGTACTTC
TRBV27	-	TRBD2	TRBJ2-5	CASSRRGLAGNQETQYF	TGTGCCAGCAGTCGGCGGGGACTAGCGGGGAACCAAGAGACCCAGTACTTC
TRBV6-2/TRBV6-3	-	-	TRBJ2-7	CASSGPDRTYEQYF	TGTGCCAGCAGTGGACCGGACAGAACCTACGAGCAGTACTTC
TRBV19	-	TRBD1	TRBJ1-2	CASNRPGQGNYGYTF	TGTGCCAGTAATCGCCCCGGACAGGGGAACTATGGCTACACCTTC
TRBV6-2/TRBV6-3	-	TRBD1	TRBJ1-3	CASSSPFPSPGQSGNTIYF	TGTGCCAGCAGTTCTCCTTTTCCCAGTCCGGGACAGTCTGGAAACACCATATATTTT
TRBV7-2	-	-	TRBJ2-2	CASSLGQFYTGELFF	TGTGCCAGCAGCTTAGGACAGTTTTACACCGGGGAGCTGTTTTTT
TRBV6-1	-	-	TRBJ1-1	CASSKGGRGEAFF	TGTGCCAGCAGCAAAGGAGGAAGGGGTGAAGCTTTCTTT
TRBV27	-	TRBD2	TRBJ2-7	CASSFLATSGRRYEQYF	TGTGCCAGCAGTTTCTTGGCGACTAGCGGGAGGAGATACGAGCAGTACTTC
TRBV7-9	-	TRBD2	TRBJ2-7	CASSSPRFGGRLEVYEQYF	TGTGCCAGCAGCTCACCCAGGTTTGGCGGGAGGTTAGAGGTCTACGAGCAGTACTTC
TRBV2	-	-	TRBJ1-1	CASTRVNTEAFF	TGTGCCAGCACTAGAGTGAACACTGAAGCTTTCTTT